Listed below are T cell receptor beta chains from one sample, sequenced in a study of blood T cell repertoires in COVID-19. The assay was immunoSEQ multiplex PCR, and TCRdb's table has in-frame clones only and misses some. This table has about 230,000 clones, approximately 84% appearing once. The sequenced material came from peripheral blood. The receptors stem from a man in his fifties with active or convalescent COVID-19. The CDR3 runs from the conserved cysteine through the conserved F or W. A D gene is named only where the DNA matches it firmly. Size is stated for part of the rows, as once, few or many counts, or as a class when the clone is expanded.

abundance | j_gene | d_gene | v_gene | CDR3nt | CDR3aa
. | TRBJ1-2 | TRBD1 | TRBV5-4 | TGTGCCAGCAGCCCCCGACAGGGGAACTATGGCTACACCTTC | CASSPRQGNYGYTF
. | TRBJ2-5 | . | TRBV5-1 | TGCGCCAGCAGCCGGGGGACAGTTTTCCCCCCAGAGACCCAGTACTTC | CASSRGTVFPPETQYF
few | TRBJ2-5 | TRBD2 | TRBV2 | TGTGCCAGCAGTGGGTGGCTAGCGGGGAACCAAGAGACCCAGTACTTC | CASSGWLAGNQETQYF
. | TRBJ2-3 | TRBD2 | TRBV10-3 | TGTGCCATCAGTGAGTCCGGGCTAGCGGGGGGGCATGCGGATACGCAGTATTTT | CAISESGLAGGHADTQYF
. | TRBJ2-3 | TRBD2 | TRBV3-1/TRBV3-2 | TGTGCCAGCAGCCGATCCACTAGCGGGGGCACAGATACGCAGTATTTT | CASSRSTSGGTDTQYF
. | TRBJ1-2 | TRBD1 | TRBV6-1 | TGTGCCAGCAGTGAAAGGGGGACAGGTAAACGTGGCTACACCTTC | CASSERGTGKRGYTF
. | TRBJ2-3 | . | TRBV2 | TGTGCCAGCAAGGGGACAGATACGCAGTATTTT | CASKGTDTQYF
. | TRBJ2-1 | TRBD2 | TRBV27 | TGTGCCAGCAGGCTCGGGGGGGGGTACAATGAGCAGTTCTTC | CASRLGGGYNEQFF
. | TRBJ1-1 | . | TRBV28 | TGTGCCAGCAGTTTAGGAAGGGGGGAGGGGATATGGAACACTGAAGCTTTCTTT | CASSLGRGEGIWNTEAFF
. | TRBJ1-1 | . | TRBV14 | TGTGCCAGCAGCCTTCAGGGCAACACTGAAGCTTTCTTT | CASSLQGNTEAFF
. | TRBJ2-7 | TRBD1 | TRBV5-4 | TGTGCCAGCAGTTTGGTGACAGGGCCTACCCACGAGCAGTACTTC | CASSLVTGPTHEQYF
many | TRBJ2-7 | TRBD2 | TRBV2 | TGTGCCAGCAGTGAAGTTATAGCGGGGTCCTACGAGCAGTACTTC | CASSEVIAGSYEQYF
. | TRBJ1-1 | TRBD1 | TRBV24-1 | TGTGCCACCAGTGGGAAACAGGGGAGTTACACTGAAGCTTTCTTT | CATSGKQGSYTEAFF
. | TRBJ1-1 | . | TRBV11-2 | TGTGCCAGCAGCCCGGACAGTTTTAGCACTGAAGCTTTCTTT | CASSPDSFSTEAFF
once | TRBJ2-1 | . | TRBV5-1 | TGCGCCAGCAGCTTGGCCGAAAGCGATAGCTCCTACAATGAGCAGTTCTTC | CASSLAESDSSYNEQFF
. | TRBJ2-7 | . | TRBV13 | TGTGCCAGCAGCTTAGGGCTAGGGAGCGGGGAGCAGTACTTC | CASSLGLGSGEQYF
. | TRBJ1-5 | . | TRBV24-1 | TGTGCCACCAGTGATTCCGTAAGTGCGGCCCAGCATTTT | CATSDSVSAAQHF
. | TRBJ2-1 | . | TRBV6-2/TRBV6-3 | TGTGCCAGCAGTTACTCTACCCAGGGTATCGATGAGCAGTTCTTC | CASSYSTQGIDEQFF
. | TRBJ1-1 | . | TRBV15 | TGTGCCACCAGCAGAGATCGGGGGTTCACTGAAGCTTTCTTT | CATSRDRGFTEAFF
. | TRBJ2-5 | . | TRBV7-9 | TGTGCCAGCAGGGGGCTTTTGGAGACCCAGTACTTC | CASRGLLETQYF
few | TRBJ1-3 | . | TRBV9 | TGTGCCAGCAGCGTAGGAGGGACATCCTCTGGAAACACCATATATTTT | CASSVGGTSSGNTIYF
few | TRBJ1-4 | TRBD1 | TRBV2 | TGTGCGAGCATGCGACAGGGCTTAGGGGCTAATGAAAAACTGTTTTTT | CASMRQGLGANEKLFF
. | TRBJ1-2 | . | TRBV27 | TGTGCCAGCAGTGTCGCCGGGGGGGCACATGGCTACACCTTC | CASSVAGGAHGYTF
. | TRBJ1-5 | TRBD1 | TRBV19 | TGTGCCAGTAGTATAGTTACAGGGGATCAGCCCCAGCATTTT | CASSIVTGDQPQHF
. | TRBJ1-1 | TRBD1 | TRBV5-1 | TGCGCCAGCAGCTCAGCTGGACAGGGCTTGAGTGGCACTGAAGCTTTCTTT | CASSSAGQGLSGTEAFF
. | TRBJ1-6 | . | TRBV6-2/TRBV6-3 | TGTGCCAGCAGTTACGGTCGGGGGAGCTCCTATAATTCACCCCTCCACTTT | CASSYGRGSSYNSPLHF
. | TRBJ2-1 | TRBD2 | TRBV19 | TGTGCCAGTACCCTGGGACTAGCGGGGGGGTATGAGCAGTTCTTC | CASTLGLAGGYEQFF
. | TRBJ1-1 | . | TRBV15 | TGTGCCACCAGCAGAGAAGGGGGAATCACTGAAGCTTTCTTT | CATSREGGITEAFF
. | TRBJ1-1 | TRBD1 | TRBV6-2/TRBV6-3 | TGTGCCAGCAGCCCTCCGGGGACAGGGATGGCCACTGAAGCTTTCTTT | CASSPPGTGMATEAFF
. | TRBJ1-1 | . | TRBV7-6 | TGTGCCAGCAGCTTAAGGGCAGTCCAGGGTGAAGCTTTCTTT | CASSLRAVQGEAFF
. | TRBJ2-5 | . | TRBV25-1 | TGTGCCAGCAGTGGGTTTCGGGGAGAAGAGACCCAGTACTTC | CASSGFRGEETQYF
few | TRBJ1-1 | . | TRBV18 | TGTGCCAGCTCAACCAGGGGCACTGAAGCTTTCTTT | CASSTRGTEAFF
. | TRBJ2-3 | TRBD2 | TRBV29-1 | TGCAGCGTTGAGATACTAGCGGGGAGGGCAGATACGCAGTATTTT | CSVEILAGRADTQYF
. | TRBJ2-7 | . | TRBV24-1 | TGTGCCACCAGTGCTCCGGGACACCAACTACAGTACTTC | CATSAPGHQLQYF
. | TRBJ2-7 | TRBD1 | TRBV3-1/TRBV3-2 | TGTGCCAGCAGCCAAGTTATAGGGACAGGGTCCTACGAGCAGTACTTC | CASSQVIGTGSYEQYF
. | TRBJ2-1 | TRBD2 | TRBV3-1/TRBV3-2 | TGTGCCAGCAGCCTAGCGGGGGGTCACAATGAGCAGTTCTTC | CASSLAGGHNEQFF
. | TRBJ2-7 | TRBD2 | TRBV7-9 | TGTGCCAGCAGCTTAGGGGCATCAGGGAGGGAGTACTTC | CASSLGASGREYF
. | TRBJ2-5 | TRBD2 | TRBV4-1 | TGCGCCAGCAGCCTGGGACTAGCAGAAGAGACCCAGTACTTC | CASSLGLAEETQYF
. | TRBJ2-7 | . | TRBV6-5 | TGTGCCAGCAGTTACTCGGCCAGCTCCTACGAGCAGTACTTC | CASSYSASSYEQYF
. | TRBJ1-2 | . | TRBV6-1 | TGTGCCAGCAGTGAGGATGGGGGCGGGTATGGCTACACCTTC | CASSEDGGGYGYTF
. | TRBJ1-1 | TRBD1 | TRBV5-6 | TGTGCCAGCAGCTTGCATCTACAGGGGGCCGCTGAAGCTTTCTTT | CASSLHLQGAAEAFF
few | TRBJ2-2 | TRBD2 | TRBV6-2/TRBV6-3 | TGTGCCAGCAGTTATTCGAGGACTAGCGGGGGGAACACCGGGGAGCTGTTTTTT | CASSYSRTSGGNTGELFF
. | TRBJ1-2 | TRBD1 | TRBV29-1 | TGCAGCGTTTCAGGGACAGGGGGCACCGGGCGCTATGGCTACACCTTC | CSVSGTGGTGRYGYTF
. | TRBJ1-2 | . | TRBV2 | TGTGCCAGCAGTTCAGGGAGGAGTGACTATGGCTACACCTTC | CASSSGRSDYGYTF
. | TRBJ2-3 | . | TRBV4-3 | TGCGCCAGCAGCCAAATACAGGGAACTGGCACAGATACGCAGTATTTT | CASSQIQGTGTDTQYF
. | TRBJ2-7 | TRBD2 | TRBV5-4 | TGTGCCAGCAGCTTGGCCCCCCTAGCGGGGGGGCTCCACGAGCAGTACTTC | CASSLAPLAGGLHEQYF
. | TRBJ2-7 | . | TRBV11-2 | TGTGCCAGCAGCTTAGATTCGACAGAAGGCTACGAGCAGTACTTC | CASSLDSTEGYEQYF
. | TRBJ1-6 | . | TRBV5-4 | TGTGCCAGCAGCTTGGCCAGGCAGGGTGCTGGTTCACCCCTCCACTTT | CASSLARQGAGSPLHF
many | TRBJ2-7 | TRBD1 | TRBV2 | TGTGCCAGCAGCCTGGGGGGGACAGGGAGCTCCTACGAGCAGTACTTC | CASSLGGTGSSYEQYF